What follows are 24 T cell receptor beta chains derived from one specimen sequenced in a study of control samples from healthy donors and cancer patients. Generated by immunoSEQ multiplex PCR, the TCRdb table keeps only in-frame clones and is missing some. The sample has 100,000 or so clones, 92% seen once. Sequenced sample: blood. These TCRs come from a young woman in good health.

This chain connects TRBV7-6 to TRBJ2-3; 9 positions agree with TRBD1. Looked up from germline, CDR1 is SGHVS and CDR2 is FNYEAQ. This CDR3 comprises 15 residues. J gave up 4 bases and V 2 bases, and 4 bases lay outside the gene matches. CDR3 region: CASSLSTGGADTQYF. The CDR3 DNA sequence: TGTGCCAGCAGCTTATCAACAGGGGGCGCAGATACGCAGTATTTT.

The chain employs TRBV19 and TRBJ2-5; perhaps TRBD1 as D (5 bases). Trimming removed 0 bases at V and 4 bases at J, with 15 bases between. The CDR3 sequence is 16 residues long. The germline V gene has CDR1 LNHDA and CDR2 SQIVND (reference sequence). CDR3: CASSIDQGQGGETQYF. CDR3 sequence (DNA): TGTGCCAGTAGTATAGATCAGGGCCAGGGTGGAGAGACCCAGTACTTC. The full variable domain, in which reference TRBV19 and TRBJ2-5 provide the parts outside the CDR3, is DGGITQSPKYLFRKEGQNVTLSCEQNLNHDAMYWYRQDPGQGLRLIYYSQIVNDFQKGDIAEGYSVSREKKESFPLTVTSAQKNPTAFYLCASSIDQGQGGETQYFGPGTRLLVL.

This clone has more than one count but fewer than ten. The V gene is TRBV19, the J gene TRBJ1-4; 8 nucleotides align to TRBD1. Losses at the gene ends were 9 bases for V and 7 bases for J; bases not matched to a gene: 13. The CDR3 runs to 15 residues. The V gene's germline CDR1 is LNHDA and CDR2 SQIVND (reference sequence). The CDR3 DNA sequence: TGTGCCAGCGCGGGACAGGCTAATTTTCGTGAAAAACTGTTTTTT. Protein product: CASAGQANFREKLFF. The full variable domain, rest sourced from reference TRBV19 and TRBJ1-4, is DGGITQSPKYLFRKEGQNVTLSCEQNLNHDAMYWYRQDPGQGLRLIYYSQIVNDFQKGDIAEGYSVSREKKESFPLTVTSAQKNPTAFYLCASAGQANFREKLFFGSGTQLSVL.

V and J are TRBV13 and TRBJ1-6; 7 bases map to TRBD1. This CDR3 spans 16 amino acids. Trimming cost V 0 bases and J 7 bases; bases outside gene matches: 6. Looked up from germline, CDR1 is PRHDT and CDR2 is FYEKMQ (reference sequence). CDR3 nucleotides: TGTGCCAGCAGCTTAGGGGCGACAGGGAGGAATTCACCCCTCCACTTT. This sequence encodes CASSLGATGRNSPLHF.

The chain links TRBV4-2 to TRBJ1-6, with a weak D call TRBD1 (5 bases). The V and J ends lost 2 bases and 7 bases respectively, with 9 bases between them. The CDR3 loop spans 14 amino acids. Germline assignment: CDR1 LGHNA and CDR2 YNFKEQ. The CDR3 reads CASSQLGLNSPLHF. DNA for the CDR3: TGTGCCAGCAGCCAATTGGGGCTCAATTCACCCCTCCACTTT.

V and J are TRBV9 and TRBJ2-1; the D gene is possibly TRBD2 (5 bases). With 3 bases removed from V and 4 bases from J, the gap between germline ends came to 14 bases. Germline V gene data show CDR1 as SGDLS and CDR2 as YYNGEE. The CDR3 runs 15 residues. This chain's CDR3 is CASSARTGRYNEQFF. The DNA of the CDR3 is TGTGCCAGCAGCGCCCGGACTGGGAGATACAATGAGCAGTTCTTC.

This clone was seen only once. V and J are TRBV6-6 and TRBJ2-5; 9 bases are a match to TRBD2. The CDR3 length is 16 residues. Germline-derived CDR1 and CDR2 are MNHNY and SVGAGI (reference sequence). The V segment lost 5 bases and the J segment 5 bases; nucleotides outside the gene matches: 12. In DNA, the CDR3 is TGTGCCAGCAGTACGGGACTAGCAGGGAGCGGGGAGACCCAGTACTTC. As protein: CASSTGLAGSGETQYF.

This sequence joins TRBV7-9 and TRBJ2-5; either TRBD1 or TRBD2 may fit D (5 bases each). The germline gives CDR1 SEHNR, CDR2 FQNEAQ (reference sequence). The V end lost 5 bases, the J end lost 5 bases, and 21 bases lay between the germline ends. The CDR3 is made up of 16 amino acids. This chain's CDR3 is CASSATGTRSGETQYF. In nucleotides, the CDR3 is TGTGCCAGCAGCGCTACCGGGACCCGATCGGGGGAGACCCAGTACTTC.

This chain connects TRBV7-9 to TRBJ1-2; D is unclear. With 4 bases removed from V and 0 bases from J, the gap between germline ends came to 12 bases. From germline, CDR1 is SEHNR and CDR2 FQNEAQ (reference sequence). The CDR3 length is 15 residues. DNA of the CDR3: TGTGCCAGCAGCTCCCCATTTGTGGCTAACTATGGCTACACCTTC. The encoded protein is CASSSPFVANYGYTF.

A word on this clone: The sample has other DNA sequences that encode this CDR3 too. The rearrangement uses TRBV6-4 and TRBJ2-3; D is ambiguous. The CDR3 length is 13 residues. Per the germline V gene, CDR1 is MRHNA and CDR2 is SNTAGT. V lost 0 bases to trimming and J lost 6 bases, with 7 bases between them. The CDR3 DNA is TGTGCCAGCAGTGACTCGGAGAGGGATACGCAGTATTTT. Its translation: CASSDSERDTQYF.

The count of this clone is one. The J gene is TRBJ2-1, the V gene TRBV6-5; D unresolved. The germline V gene encodes CDR1 MNHEY and CDR2 SVGAGI. The CDR3 sequence is 13 residues long. V was pared by 11 bases and J by 2 bases, with 13 bases between. CDR3 nucleotides: TGTGCCGCCCATTGGGATACCTACAATGAGCAGTTCTTC. Amino acid sequence: CAAHWDTYNEQFF.

This clone was picked up one time. The chain recombines TRBV5-6 with TRBJ1-5, with a weak D call TRBD1 (6 bases). The CDR3 contains 15 residues. Germline lookup yields CDR1 SGHDT and CDR2 YYEEEE. Deletions cut 3 bases from V and 7 bases from J, with 17 bases between. DNA of the CDR3: TGTGCCAGCAGCTCTCTTAATTTACAGGGACAGCCCCAGCATTTT. It yields the protein CASSSLNLQGQPQHF.

The chain carries TRBV7-9 and TRBJ2-7; D might be TRBD1 (6 bases). This CDR3 is built from 14 residues. Trimming took off 5 bases at V and 13 bases at J, with 24 bases between the two ends. Germline V gives CDR1 SEHNR, CDR2 FQNEAQ (reference sequence). CDR3 nucleotides: TGTGCCAGCAGCCCGCGCGGCGTTGAAGACAGGACCTACTTC. It codes for CASSPRGVEDRTYF.

The chain is built from TRBV6-2 or TRBV6-3 and TRBJ2-3; no clear D gene. Germline assignment: CDR1 MNHEY and CDR2 SVGEGT. The CDR3 extends over 17 amino acids. The V end lost 2 bases, the J end lost 0 bases, and 15 bases lay between the germline ends. CDR3 coding DNA: TGTGCCAGCAGTTACACGCCGACCACCCAAAGCACAGATACGCAGTATTTT. As protein: CASSYTPTTQSTDTQYF.

DNA for the CDR3: TGTGCCAGCGGGGGGTTCTCTGGAAACACCATATATTTT. Translated: CASGGFSGNTIYF. This sequence joins TRBV28 and TRBJ1-3, with a possible D match to TRBD1 (5 bases). In germline, CDR1 is MDHEN, CDR2 SYDVKM. CDR3 size: 13 residues. The germline V and J ends were trimmed by 8 bases and 0 bases, with 8 bases remaining between them.

J is TRBJ1-1 and V is TRBV21-1. TRBV21-1 is listed as a pseudogene. This CDR3 region has 15 residues. CDR3: CASSKARGQDTEAFF. In DNA, the CDR3 is TGTGCCAGCAGCAAAGCCCGGGGCCAGGACACTGAAGCTTTCTTT.

This chain uses TRBV7-6 with TRBJ2-2; possibly TRBD1 for D (8 bases). Germline CDR1 and CDR2: SGHVS and FNYEAQ. CDR3 length: 12 residues. The V end lost 10 bases, the J end lost 6 bases, and 12 bases lay between the germline ends. CDR3 coding DNA: TGTGCCATACAGGGGGGGCCCGGGGAGCTGTTTTTT. Translated, it gives CAIQGGPGELFF.

This rearrangement joins TRBV24-1 to TRBJ2-1, with 10 bases identical to TRBD2. The CDR3 has 15 amino acids. The V and J ends lost 5 bases and 5 bases, in that order; junction bases with no gene match: 5. Germline assignment: CDR1 KGHDR and CDR2 SFDVKD. CDR3 region: CATSVGLAPDNEQFF. CDR3 DNA: TGTGCCACCAGTGTGGGACTAGCGCCAGACAATGAGCAGTTCTTC.

This chain links TRBV30 with TRBJ1-5, with TRBD1 as a possible D gene (6 bases). The CDR3 runs 14 residues. The ends were cut back, 0 bases at V and 7 bases at J, with 13 bases in the middle. Germline CDR1 reads GTSNPN; CDR2 reads SVGIG (reference sequence). CDR3 in DNA: TGTGCCTGGAGTGTAGGGGCGGGGGGCCAGCCCCAGCATTTT. This gives the protein CAWSVGAGGQPQHF.

The chain links TRBV9 to TRBJ2-3, with 7 bases matching TRBD2. The junction had 9 bases not matched to a gene; V was cut back by 4 bases and J by 1 base. CDR1 SGDLS and CDR2 YYNGEE come from the germline V gene. The CDR3 runs to 16 residues. Here the CDR3 DNA reads TGTGCCAGCAGCCTCACGGGACTACCTGGCACAGATACGCAGTATTTT. This encodes CASSLTGLPGTDTQYF.

This chain connects TRBV7-9 to TRBJ2-7, with 10 bases matching TRBD1. CDR1 is SEHNR, CDR2 FQNEAQ, per germline (reference sequence). The length of the CDR3 is 15 residues. V shed 1 base and J 6 bases; nucleotides not matched to a gene: 6. The CDR3 loop reads CASSLGQGALLEQYF. The CDR3 DNA is TGTGCCAGCAGCTTAGGACAGGGGGCATTACTCGAGCAGTACTTC.

This clone was picked up a small number of times. The genes are TRBV19 and TRBJ2-1, with D hard to call. The length of the CDR3 is 13 residues. The germline gives CDR1 LNHDA, CDR2 SQIVND (reference sequence). Trimming removed 7 bases from V and 3 bases from J, with 10 bases in between. The DNA for the CDR3 is TGTGCCAGTAATATTCCAGGCTACAATGAGCAGTTCTTC. Its translation: CASNIPGYNEQFF.

This clone was counted once. The gene calls are TRBV28 and TRBJ1-2, with TRBD1 matching 11 bases. CDR3 length: 16 amino acids. Losses at the gene ends were 2 bases for V and 4 bases for J; bases not matched to a gene: 6. Germline lookup yields CDR1 MDHEN and CDR2 SYDVKM. The DNA of the CDR3 is TGTGCCAGCAGTTTACTTGTCGGGACAGGGGGCTATGGCTACACCTTC. Protein sequence: CASSLLVGTGGYGYTF.

The V and J genes are TRBV24-1 and TRBJ2-1, with D uncertain. The CDR3 runs to 15 residues. The V gene's germline CDR1 is KGHDR and CDR2 SFDVKD. V dropped 2 bases and J dropped 5 bases, with 12 bases sitting between them. CDR3 coding DNA: TGTGCCACCAGTGATTCAGTGGGATTGAACAATGAGCAGTTCTTC. It translates to CATSDSVGLNNEQFF.